Following are 23 T cell receptor beta chains from one sample sequenced in a study of Ad26.COV2.S vaccination and SARS-CoV-2 variants (dated by TCRdb to about 2021). Libraries came from the immunoSEQ multiplex PCR assay. In TCRdb, the immuneACCESS table is reduced to in-frame sequences with V and J assigned. These tables do not hold every clone; where another copy was compared, an unresolved V gene accounts for under half, and the others remain unexplained. This sample gives approximately 350,000 clones in total; around 87% of them show up just once. Together, the top ten hold about 3.4% of the sample. Sample treatment or condition, as interpreted from the label and publication: some 20 received Ad26.COV2.S at low or high dose, single or two shots; about 5 received placebo; per-sample allocation not given. Repertoires of vaccine and placebo recipients were sequenced from samples collected on day 63 after the first injection.

The sequences come from peripheral blood, collected in a trial of Ad26.COV2.S vaccine versus placebo. The receptors come from a person between 18 and 60 years old who received the Ad26.COV2.S COVID-19 vaccine or a placebo.

The chain uses TRBV18 and TRBJ1-2; D remains unclear. Trimming shortened V by 2 bases and J by 3 bases, and 31 bases separated the two germline ends. In germline, CDR1 is KGHSH, CDR2 LQKENI. The CDR3 sequence is 21 residues long. CDR3 in DNA: TGTGCCAGCTCACCAACGACCGAAATTGCTTTGCGCTCCCCGGGCCACTATGGCTACACCTTC. It codes for CASSPTTEIALRSPGHYGYTF.

The chain has TRBV19 and TRBJ1-1; unclear D gene. Trimming pared 5 bases from V and 1 base from J, leaving 5 bases between. Per germline, CDR1 LNHDA and CDR2 SQIVND (reference sequence). This CDR3 comprises 12 residues. DNA for the CDR3: TGTGCCAGTAGTCCCAAGAACACTGAAGCTTTCTTT. Protein sequence: CASSPKNTEAFF.

This clone was recorded once. At one end, the junction sequence differs from germline, possibly due to a read error. This rearrangement joins TRBV30 to TRBJ1-2; tentatively, D is TRBD1 (5 bases). Germline V gene data show CDR1 as GTSNPN and CDR2 as SVGIG (reference sequence). The CDR3 is made up of 10 amino acids. The DNA for the CDR3 is TGTGCCTGGAGTGTACAGGTCATCTTTTTC. It is translated as CAWSVQVIFF.

This clone has a single count. The V and J genes are TRBV5-1 and TRBJ2-7, with 8 bases aligning to TRBD1. V lost 4 bases, J lost 3 bases, and 9 bases stayed unmatched. Germline lookup yields CDR1 SGHRS and CDR2 YFSETQ. The CDR3 extends over 15 amino acids. The CDR3 DNA follows: TGCGCCAGCAGCCTCGGCGACAGGGGTGGCTACGAGCAGTACTTC. It yields the protein CASSLGDRGGYEQYF.

The V and J genes are TRBV5-6 and TRBJ2-3; D possibly matches TRBD1 or TRBD2 (7 bases each). There are 15 residues in the CDR3. V was shortened by 3 bases and J by 1 base, with 12 bases between the two germline ends. CDR1 is SGHDT and CDR2 is YYEEEE in the germline V gene. As DNA, the CDR3 is TGTGCCAGCAGCTCGACAGGGAGGGGCACAGATACGCAGTATTTT. It codes for CASSSTGRGTDTQYF.

The chain uses TRBV7-3 and TRBJ2-1; 8 bases agree with TRBD2. CDR1 and CDR2 from the germline V gene are SGHTA and FQGTGA. V was pared by 5 bases and J by 9 bases, with 3 bases of the junction left unmatched. The CDR3 covers 12 residues. The CDR3 protein is CASSLSGGEQFF. CDR3 coding DNA: TGTGCCAGCAGCCTAAGCGGGGGTGAGCAGTTCTTC.

This chain links TRBV14 with TRBJ2-2; D is unclear. Germline V gives CDR1 SGHDN, CDR2 FVKESK. This CDR3 is built from 15 residues. The V gene lost 0 bases and the J gene lost 0 bases, with 5 bases spanning the gap. CDR3 sequence (DNA): TGTGCCAGCAGCCAAGAACCGACGAACACCGGGGAGCTGTTTTTT. Translating gives CASSQEPTNTGELFF.

The chain carries TRBV19 and TRBJ1-2; D unclear. Germline V gene data show CDR1 as LNHDA and CDR2 as SQIVND (reference sequence). The CDR3 runs to 16 residues. The V end lost 4 bases, the J end lost 8 bases, and 23 bases lay between the germline ends. The CDR3 here is CASSTNAGSRTGGYTF. In DNA, the CDR3 is TGTGCCAGTAGTACAAACGCCGGGAGCCGGACGGGGGGCTACACCTTC.

The chain carries TRBV3-1 (or the pseudogene TRBV3-2) and TRBJ1-5; D gene unclear. Germline CDR1 and CDR2: LGHDT and YNNKEL (reference sequence). Trimming cost V 1 base and J 1 base, with 8 bases left between them. The CDR3 totals 15 residues. The CDR3 coding sequence is TGTGCCAGCAGCCAAGGAGGAGGAAGCAATCAGCCCCAGCATTTT. Its translation: CASSQGGGSNQPQHF.

In its sample, this clone was seen once. V and J are TRBV18 and TRBJ1-1; the D gene is possibly TRBD1 (6 bases). This CDR3 comprises 15 residues. Trimming pared 5 bases from V and 4 bases from J, leaving 17 bases between. The germline gives CDR1 KGHSH, CDR2 LQKENI. The CDR3 region is CASSVRQALSTEAFF. As DNA, the CDR3 is TGTGCCAGCTCAGTTAGACAGGCGCTGAGCACTGAAGCTTTCTTT.

The J gene is TRBJ2-1, the V gene TRBV6-1; maybe TRBD1 (5 bases). V was cut by 2 bases and J by 6 bases, with 11 bases left in between. The CDR3 is made up of 14 amino acids. Germline V gene sequence: CDR1 MNHNS, CDR2 SASEGT. CDR3 coding DNA: TGTGCCAGCAGTGAAATGCCAGGGTTCAATGAGCAGTTCTTC. Residues: CASSEMPGFNEQFF.

The chain is built from TRBV7-3 and TRBJ2-2, with a tentative D call TRBD2 (5 bases). The CDR3 runs 13 residues. From germline, CDR1 is SGHTA and CDR2 FQGTGA. V lost 3 bases and J lost 7, with 9 bases in between. The CDR3 reads CASSFPAGGELFF. The CDR3 DNA reads as TGTGCCAGCAGCTTTCCCGCGGGCGGGGAGCTGTTTTTT.

The chain has TRBV18 and TRBJ1-5; D possibly corresponds to TRBD1 (5 bases). Trimming took 3 bases from V and 4 from J, leaving 13 bases between them. CDR1 and CDR2 (germline): KGHSH, LQKENI. There are 15 residues in the CDR3. This CDR3 reads CASSPTAGGNQPQHF. CDR3 DNA: TGTGCCAGCTCACCCACGGCGGGGGGAAATCAGCCCCAGCATTTT.

This sequence joins TRBV10-3 and TRBJ1-5; D uncertain. V gave up 11 bases and J gave up 5 bases, with 10 bases separating them. This CDR3 is built from 11 residues. CDR1 and CDR2 (germline): ENHRY, SYGVKD. The DNA of the CDR3 is TGTGCCGCCACTATACATCAGCCCCAGCATTTT. Translation gives CAATIHQPQHF.

The chain is built from TRBV7-2 and TRBJ1-2; D remains ambiguous. There are 12 residues in the CDR3. V was shortened by 4 bases and J by 4 bases, with 7 bases between the two germline ends. Germline CDR1 SGHTA, CDR2 FQGNSA. The CDR3 DNA reads TGTGCCAGCAGCTCGAACCTCTATGGCTACACCTTC. It encodes CASSSNLYGYTF. The full variable domain, with the rest looked up from reference TRBV7-2 and TRBJ1-2, is GAGVSQSPSNKVTEKGKDVELRCDPISGHTALYWYRQSLGQGLEFLIYFQGNSAPDKSGLPSDRFSAERTGGSVSTLTIQRTQQEDSAVYLCASSSNLYGYTFGSGTRLTVV.

V usage is TRBV6-6 and J usage is TRBJ1-2; no definite D call. V lost 2 bases, J lost 3 bases, and 13 bases lay in between. Per the germline V gene, CDR1 is MNHNY and CDR2 is SVGAGI (reference sequence). The CDR3 has 15 amino acids. CDR3 nucleotide sequence: TGTGCCAGCAGTTACACCTTGGGGAGAGACTATGGCTACACCTTC. Translated, it gives CASSYTLGRDYGYTF.

This chain links TRBV2 with TRBJ1-2, with 8 bases that match TRBD1. The V gene's germline CDR1 is SNHLY and CDR2 FYNNEI. The CDR3 consists of 13 residues. Trimming removed 5 bases from V and 4 bases from J; junction bases left unmatched: 3. Here the CDR3 DNA reads TGTGCCAGCAGTCCTACAGGGGGCTATGGCTACACCTTC. Translation gives CASSPTGGYGYTF.

This clone has ten or more counts. This chain uses TRBV5-1 with TRBJ1-4, with D uncertain. Trimming removed 0 bases from V and 3 bases from J, with 9 bases in between. This CDR3 has 15 residues. The germline V gene has CDR1 SGHRS and CDR2 YFSETQ. The CDR3 sequence: CASSLVASANEKLFF. CDR3 in DNA: TGCGCCAGCAGCTTGGTGGCATCAGCTAATGAAAAACTGTTTTTT.

The chain is built from TRBV15 and TRBJ2-1; 11 nucleotides agree with TRBD2. J lost 7 bases, V lost 1 base, and 3 bases had no gene match. The CDR3 has 15 amino acids. Germline CDR1 is LNHNV and CDR2 is YYDKDF (reference sequence). As DNA, the CDR3 is TGTGCCACCAGCAGAGTAGCGGGGGGGCAGAATGAGCAGTTCTTC. Translation gives CATSRVAGGQNEQFF.

The chain carries TRBV2 and TRBJ1-2, with TRBD1 as a possible D gene (5 bases). CDR3 length equals 14 residues. V lost 7 bases, J lost 0 bases, and 12 bases lay in between. The germline gives CDR1 SNHLY, CDR2 FYNNEI. CDR3 residues: CASTEGRANYGYTF. The CDR3 DNA reads TGTGCCAGCACCGAGGGGAGGGCTAACTATGGCTACACCTTC.

The chain recombines TRBV30 with TRBJ2-1; 7 bases match TRBD2. CDR3 length equals 14 residues. Germline CDR1 and CDR2: GTSNPN and SVGIG (reference sequence). V shed 5 bases, J shed 8 bases, and the junction held 12 bases outside the gene matches. The CDR3 DNA reads TGTGCCTGGGCCACCGGGACTATGCGGCATGAGCAGTTCTTC. It codes for CAWATGTMRHEQFF.

V is TRBV11-3 and J is TRBJ2-3; D is possibly TRBD2 (6 bases). This CDR3 comprises 14 residues. V lost 5 bases and J 0 bases, leaving 9 bases between the germline ends. Germline assignment: CDR1 SGHNT and CDR2 YENEEA. The CDR3 is CASSRDSSTDTQYF. CDR3 nucleotide sequence: TGTGCCAGCAGCAGGGACTCTAGCACAGATACGCAGTATTTT.

J is TRBJ1-2 and V is TRBV2; D is perhaps TRBD1 (6 bases). Germline CDR1 is SNHLY and CDR2 is FYNNEI. This CDR3 contains 13 residues. V was shortened by 4 bases and J by 6 bases, with 12 bases between the two germline ends. This chain's CDR3 is CASSASGENGYTF. Here the CDR3 DNA reads TGTGCCAGCAGTGCTTCAGGGGAGAATGGCTACACCTTC.